Listed here are 21 T cell receptor beta chains from one sample, sequenced in a study of shared clonotypes between healthy human individuals. Measured with immunoSEQ multiplex PCR; TCRdb has only the in-frame clones, and not every one. Among 450,000 to 500,000 clones listed, roughly 80% were seen once. Specimen: PBMCs. Every receptor here comes from a woman aged 40 to 55 in good health. Some clones in this sample may be carry-over from other donors' samples.

Details on this clone: A far larger clone is only one base removed, so a read error is likely. At the DNA level, this CDR3 is encoded by other sequences in the same sample as well. The V gene is TRBV5-4, the J gene TRBJ1-2, with D perhaps matching TRBD1 (5 bases). This CDR3 is 13 amino acids long. Germline V gene lookup returns CDR1 SGHNT and CDR2 YYREEE (reference sequence). CDR3 DNA: TGTGCCAGTAGCTGGGACGGAAACTATGGCTACACCTTC. Translated, it gives CASSWDGNYGYTF.

The rearrangement joins TRBV10-3 to TRBJ2-2, with 9 bases aligning to TRBD1. V shed 6 bases, J shed 7 bases, and the junction held 6 bases outside the gene matches. Germline V lookup: CDR1 ENHRY, CDR2 SYGVKD. The CDR3 is 14 residues long. CDR3: CAISPGQGDGELFF. The DNA for the CDR3 is TGTGCCATCAGCCCGGGACAGGGTGACGGGGAGCTGTTTTTT.

This clone has only a few counts. A far larger clone is just one base off, so this is likely a read error. The chain uses TRBV30 and TRBJ2-2; the D gene is possibly TRBD1 (5 bases). Germline CDR1 and CDR2: GTSNPN and SVGIG (reference sequence). CDR3 length: 13 residues. DNA for the CDR3: TGTGACTGGAGTATCAGGGAAGTGGGGGAGCTGTTTTTT. Translated, it gives CDWSIREVGELFF.

The rearrangement uses TRBV28 and TRBJ2-7; no clear D gene. Germline CDR1 MDHEN, CDR2 SYDVKM. The V and J ends lost 4 bases and 8 bases respectively, with 9 bases between them. The CDR3 is 11 residues long. In DNA, the CDR3 is TGTGCCAGCAGTTCACCAGGCAAGCAGTACTTC. Translation gives CASSSPGKQYF.

The chain combines TRBV6-6 with TRBJ1-2; TRBD1 is a possible D gene (6 bases). The CDR3 consists of 14 residues. The V and J ends lost 6 bases and 2 bases respectively, with 13 bases between them. CDR1 is MNHNY and CDR2 is SVGAGI in the germline V gene (reference sequence). CDR3 residues: CASSPSTGNYGYTF. The CDR3 DNA is TGTGCCAGCAGCCCCTCGACAGGCAACTATGGCTACACCTTC.

The chain joins TRBV18 to TRBJ2-7; D may correspond to TRBD1 or TRBD2 (5 bases each). CDR3 length: 16 amino acids. The V gene lost 3 bases and the J gene lost 3 bases, with 18 bases spanning the gap. The germline CDR1 and CDR2 sequences are KGHSH and LQKENI. The chain's CDR3 is CASSPPGLLGSYEQYF. The CDR3 nucleotides are TGTGCCAGCTCACCCCCAGGGCTCCTAGGGAGCTACGAGCAGTACTTC.

The rearrangement uses TRBV6-6 and TRBJ1-2; maybe TRBD1 (6 bases). The CDR3 covers 14 residues. Germline CDR1 and CDR2: MNHNY and SVGAGI (reference sequence). With 2 bases removed from V and 2 bases from J, the gap between germline ends came to 9 bases. The CDR3 loop reads CASSYGGENYGYTF. The CDR3 region has the DNA TGTGCCAGCAGTTACGGGGGCGAGAACTATGGCTACACCTTC.

This clone has more than one count but fewer than ten. The chain joins TRBV28 to TRBJ1-6; TRBD1 matches 7 bases. Germline V lookup: CDR1 MDHEN, CDR2 SYDVKM. Trimming removed 5 bases from V and 5 bases from J; junction bases left unmatched: 6. The CDR3 loop spans 15 amino acids. The CDR3 DNA sequence: TGTGCCAGCAGTCGAATCGACAGGGATAATTCACCCCTCCACTTT. Translation: CASSRIDRDNSPLHF.

This chain uses TRBV30 with TRBJ1-6; D is unresolved. This CDR3 is built from 13 residues. The germline gives CDR1 GTSNPN, CDR2 SVGIG (reference sequence). The V and J ends lost 4 bases and 11 bases respectively, with 15 bases between them. The CDR3 nucleotides read TGTGCCTGGAACGCGGGGATGGGAACACCCCTCCACTTT. Its translation: CAWNAGMGTPLHF.

This chain joins TRBV18 and TRBJ2-1; 7 bases align to TRBD1. The length of the CDR3 is 14 residues. The V gene end was trimmed by 0 bases and the J gene end by 13 bases; junction bases not matched to a gene: 9. In germline, CDR1 is KGHSH, CDR2 LQKENI. CDR3 bases: TGTGCCAGCTCACCACCGGGGACAGCTGAAACACAGTTCTTC. This sequence encodes CASSPPGTAETQFF.

In its sample, this clone was seen many times. Different DNA sequences within this sample yield the same CDR3. The rearrangement joins TRBV18 to TRBJ1-1; D ambiguous. Germline V gives CDR1 KGHSH, CDR2 LQKENI. This CDR3 is 15 amino acids long. V gave up 1 base and J gave up 0 bases, with 9 bases separating them. The CDR3, as DNA: TGTGCCAGCTCACCACTTGGGGATCTGAACACTGAAGCTTTCTTT. Amino acid sequence: CASSPLGDLNTEAFF. Complete variable domain (other parts from reference TRBV18 and TRBJ1-1): NAGVMQNPRHLVRRRGQEARLRCSPMKGHSHVYWYRQLPEEGLKFMVYLQKENIIDESGMPKERFSAEFPKEGPSILRIQQVVRGDSAAYFCASSPLGDLNTEAFFGQGTRLTVV.

The rearrangement joins TRBV27 to TRBJ2-7, with 12 bases lining up with TRBD2. V lost 7 bases to trimming and J lost 3 bases; unmatched junction nucleotides: 4. Germline V gene lookup returns CDR1 MNHEY and CDR2 SMNVEV (reference sequence). CDR3 size: 14 residues. DNA of the CDR3: TGTGCCAGCACCAAGACTAGCGGGAGCTACGAGCAGTACTTC. Translated: CASTKTSGSYEQYF.

This clone has just a few counts. V usage is TRBV6-5 and J usage is TRBJ2-1; the match to TRBD2 covers 7 bases. CDR3 length equals 15 residues. The germline V gene encodes CDR1 MNHEY and CDR2 SVGAGI. After removal of 5 bases from V and 2 bases from J, the junction contained 6 bases not matched to a gene. The CDR3: CASSPRGEAYNEQFF. In DNA form, the CDR3 reads TGTGCCAGCAGTCCACGGGGGGAAGCCTACAATGAGCAGTTCTTC.

This clone appeared a single time. This is likely an artifact of a read error, given a far larger clone one base away. V and J are TRBV30 and TRBJ1-3; D is unclear. V shed 5 bases and J shed 2 bases, with 10 bases lying between them. The CDR3 runs 13 residues. Germline V gives CDR1 GTSNPN, CDR2 SVGIG (reference sequence). The DNA for the CDR3 is TGTGCCTGGCACATATTCACTGGAAACACCATATATTTT. Its protein is CAWHIFTGNTIYF. The entire variable domain, with the rest obtained from reference TRBV30 and TRBJ1-3, is as follows: SQTIHQWPATLVQPVGSPLSLECTVEGTSNPNLYWYRQAAGRGLQLLFYSVGIGQISSEVPQNLSASRPQDRQFILSSKKLLLSDSGFYLCAWHIFTGNTIYFGEGSWLTVV.

In its sample, this clone was seen a few times. The rearrangement uses TRBV19 and TRBJ1-2, with D unclear. This CDR3 is built from 11 residues. Germline V gene data show CDR1 as LNHDA and CDR2 as SQIVND (reference sequence). Trimming removed 8 bases at V and 8 bases at J, with 12 bases between. The CDR3 DNA sequence: TGTGCCAGTGGTAAAGGCGGGGGCTACACCTTC. This gives the protein CASGKGGGYTF.

V gene TRBV27 combines with J gene TRBJ2-5, with TRBD2 identical over 7 bases. The ends lost 6 bases at V and 3 bases at J; junction bases unmatched: 4. The CDR3 spans 13 residues. The V gene's germline CDR1 is MNHEY and CDR2 SMNVEV (reference sequence). The CDR3 DNA reads TGTGCCAGCAGCTGGGGGGGGAAAGAGACCCAGTACTTC. This translates into CASSWGGKETQYF.

The rearrangement links TRBV7-8 to TRBJ1-1; the D is unclear. With 1 base removed from V and 1 base from J, the gap between germline ends came to 7 bases. This CDR3 has 14 amino acids. Germline V CDR1 and CDR2: SGHVS, FQNEAQ. The CDR3: CASSLVGSNTEAFF. The DNA for the CDR3 is TGTGCCAGCAGCTTAGTCGGTTCGAACACTGAAGCTTTCTTT.

In its sample, this clone was seen many times. J is TRBJ2-1 and V is TRBV5-1; 8 bases match TRBD2. After removal of 2 bases from V and 6 bases from J, the junction contained 1 base not matched to a gene. Germline CDR1 reads SGHRS; CDR2 reads YFSETQ. The CDR3 extends over 13 amino acids. CDR3 sequence (DNA): TGCGCCAGCAGCTTAGGGACTAGCAATGAGCAGTTCTTC. Translating it yields CASSLGTSNEQFF.

V is TRBV10-2 and J is TRBJ2-1; tentative D call: TRBD2 (5 bases). Germline CDR1 WSHSY, CDR2 SAAADI. The length of the CDR3 is 14 residues. Trimming took off 6 bases at V and 7 bases at J, with 16 bases between the two ends. CDR3 DNA: TGCGCCAGCAGGGACGAGCGGAGAGGGAATGAGCAGTTCTTC. Protein sequence: CASRDERRGNEQFF.

The chain links TRBV19 to TRBJ1-3; possibly TRBD1 for D (5 bases). Germline V CDR1 and CDR2: LNHDA, SQIVND (reference sequence). CDR3 length: 13 residues. The V and J ends lost 6 bases and 4 bases respectively, with 10 bases between them. CDR3 sequence: CASSRDPGNTIYF. The DNA of the CDR3 is TGTGCCAGTAGCAGGGATCCGGGAAACACCATATATTTT.

Of note for this clone: A far larger clone is a single base away, which makes a read error likely. This sequence joins TRBV28 and TRBJ1-2; a weak D match, TRBD1 (5 bases). Germline-derived CDR1 and CDR2 are MDHEN and SYDVKM. The length of the CDR3 is 16 residues. The CDR3 region has the DNA TGTGCCAGCAGTCCCGGGACTATAAGAAATAACTATAGCTACACCTTC. Amino acid sequence: CASSPGTIRNNYSYTF.